This TCR beta chain came from a study of T cell clones after liver transplantation. Looking at the study overall: Standard immunosuppression, with no induction, continued until 12-24 months after transplant. Study-wide findings and caveats: The donor-reactive repertoire was only partly measurable in a couple of subjects, lacking donor cells.

V lost 2 bases and J 4 bases, leaving 8 bases between the germline ends. The CDR3 is 13 amino acids. Germline lookup yields CDR1 MNHEY and CDR2 SVGAGI. Libraries were prepared by immunoSEQ multiplex PCR; TCRdb keeps only in-frame clonotypes and omits some of them. This sample has about 50,000 clones; over 55% occur once, and the top ten carry about 10%. A note on this clone: Its antigen is currently unknown.

The V and J genes are TRBV6-5 and TRBJ2-5; D remains ambiguous. Sample: CD4+ T cells from blood, taken roughly 56 months after liver transplant. The TCR was taken from a human patient who received a liver transplant. The graft donor may be the source of some T cells. The CDR3, as DNA: TGTGCCAGCAGTTACCGAGTGGGAGAGACCCAGTACTTC. It specifies CASSYRVGETQYF.